This T cell receptor (beta chain) is drawn from a study of blood T cell repertoires in COVID-19. As for the study in general: Researchers got acute and convalescent COVID-19 samples from the United States, Italy and Spain.

This CDR3 is built from 14 residues. V lost 2 bases and J lost 3, with 10 bases in between. The V gene's germline CDR1 is SNHLY and CDR2 FYNNEI. As originally analysed: Amplification of reference gene primers provided the estimated nucleated cell counts. Clones were sequenced by immunoSEQ multiplex PCR, and TCRdb holds only the in-frame ones, with some missing. The D gene and trimming were derived from the DNA, and the V and J assignments and clone size from that table. The table shows about 140,000 clones, with roughly 88% occurring only once. The chain couples TRBV2 to TRBJ2-5; D is ambiguous. This TCR came from a woman aged 45-65 years with acute or convalescent COVID-19. Input material: peripheral blood. The CDR3 is CASSELAVEETQYF. CDR3 nucleotides: TGTGCCAGCAGTGAATTGGCGGTAGAAGAGACCCAGTACTTC.